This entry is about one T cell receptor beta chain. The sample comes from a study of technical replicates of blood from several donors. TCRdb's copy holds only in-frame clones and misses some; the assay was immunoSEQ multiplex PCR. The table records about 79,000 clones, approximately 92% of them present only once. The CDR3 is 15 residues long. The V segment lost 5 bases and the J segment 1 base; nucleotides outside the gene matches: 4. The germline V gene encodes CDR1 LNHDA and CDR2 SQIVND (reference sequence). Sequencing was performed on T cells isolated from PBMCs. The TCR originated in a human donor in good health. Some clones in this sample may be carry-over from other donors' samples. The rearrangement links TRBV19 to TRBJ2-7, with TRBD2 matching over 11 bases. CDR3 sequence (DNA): TGTGCCAGTAGTCTACTAGCGGGAGTTTCCTACGAGCAGTACTTC. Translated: CASSLLAGVSYEQYF. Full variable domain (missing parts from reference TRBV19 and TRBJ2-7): DGGITQSPKYLFRKEGQNVTLSCEQNLNHDAMYWYRQDPGQGLRLIYYSQIVNDFQKGDIAEGYSVSREKKESFPLTVTSAQKNPTAFYLCASSLLAGVSYEQYFGPGTRLTVT.